The sequence of this TCR beta chain was determined in a study of T cells in Graves' hyperthyroidism and ophthalmopathy. Regarding the study as a whole: Most expanded thyroid clonotypes above 0.001 recurred in blood.

This CDR3 comprises 16 residues. Germline CDR1 MDHEN, CDR2 SYDVKM. V lost 3 bases and J 1 base, leaving 16 bases between the germline ends. Subjects with ophthalmopathy showed a Clinical Activity Score no lower than 3, a NOSPECS grade no lower than 4, and a duration shorter than 3 months. On the basis of clinical symptoms, serum thyroxine and TRAb, thyroid ultrasound and orbital computed tomography, diagnoses were made. The PBMCs had their origin in approximately 10 ml of fresh peripheral blood. TCR beta CDR3 regions were amplified from RNA transcripts. Primed by the HTBI set, a first-round RT-PCR was run on the TCR CDR3. MiXCR, applied by TCRdb to the multiplex PCR reads, yields one record per CDR3 protein. This table has under 550,000 distinct CDR3 sequences, 15% to 20% appearing once. This clonotype was seen repeatedly, ten times or more. Its antigen is currently unknown.

The chain couples TRBV28 to TRBJ2-7, with D maybe TRBD2 (7 bases). Input material: blood. This TCR was recovered from a man aged 35 to 55 with Graves' ophthalmopathy. The CDR3 DNA follows: TGTGCCAGCAGTTTGGGGGCGGGAGTAGGGTCCTACGAGCAGTACTTC. As protein: CASSLGAGVGSYEQYF. The full variable domain, its missing parts supplied by reference TRBV28 and TRBJ2-7, is DVKVTQSSRYLVKRTGEKVFLECVQDMDHENMFWYRQDPGLGLRLIYFSYDVKMKEKGDIPEGYSVSREKKERFSLILESASTNQTSMYLCASSLGAGVGSYEQYFGPGTRLTVT.